This T cell receptor (beta chain) was sequenced in a study of T-cell reconstitution after alpha-beta-depleted transplantation in children. This clonotype was observed many times. Its antigen remains unidentified. The study's findings and limits: Most T-cell counts and diversity one year after the transplant came from T cells that were newly produced. Several hundred rapidly expanded clones from non-depleted graft cells reportedly supplied alpha-beta T cells about two months post-transplant.

The V and J ends lost 5 bases and 7 bases, in that order; junction bases with no gene match: 15. Germline values: CDR1 SGHTA, CDR2 FQGNSA. The CDR3 totals 16 residues. Preparation of the TCRbeta library was carried out with unique molecular identifiers. TCRdb re-derived calls from the PCR reads in MiXCR, one entry per CDR3 protein. The sample consists of approximately 500,000 distinct CDR3 sequences, 8% to 11% of them appearing once. This specimen was PBMCs, taken before TCRalphabeta/CD19-depleted stem cell transplant. The chain links TRBV7-2 to TRBJ2-7; the match to TRBD1 covers 9 bases. The receptor's source is a child aged 2-9 years with inherited bone marrow failure, due to receive a stem cell transplant. As DNA, the CDR3 is TGTGCCAGCAGCCTGGGTCCGGGGACAGGGTTCCAGGAGCAGTACTTC. It yields the protein CASSLGPGTGFQEQYF.